The sequence of this TCR beta chain was determined in a study of PD-L1 blockade in urothelial cancer. Sequencing used immunoSEQ multiplex PCR; TCRdb keeps in-frame clones, though not all of them. Found here are some 79,000 clones, 82% of them singletons; the top ten hold 8% to 9.5%. Germline V gives CDR1 SGHDT, CDR2 YYEEEE. The length of the CDR3 is 13 residues. Losses at the gene ends were 4 bases for V and 9 bases for J; bases not matched to a gene: 6. This sequence was found in a man aged 65 to 79 with urothelial cancer. This chain joins TRBV5-6 and TRBJ2-3; TRBD2 aligns across 9 bases. The specimen was PBMCs, collected around atezolizumab (anti-PD-L1) treatment. The CDR3 DNA sequence: TGTGCCAGCAGCAACCCGGGACTAGCAACGCAGTATTTT. It translates to CASSNPGLATQYF.